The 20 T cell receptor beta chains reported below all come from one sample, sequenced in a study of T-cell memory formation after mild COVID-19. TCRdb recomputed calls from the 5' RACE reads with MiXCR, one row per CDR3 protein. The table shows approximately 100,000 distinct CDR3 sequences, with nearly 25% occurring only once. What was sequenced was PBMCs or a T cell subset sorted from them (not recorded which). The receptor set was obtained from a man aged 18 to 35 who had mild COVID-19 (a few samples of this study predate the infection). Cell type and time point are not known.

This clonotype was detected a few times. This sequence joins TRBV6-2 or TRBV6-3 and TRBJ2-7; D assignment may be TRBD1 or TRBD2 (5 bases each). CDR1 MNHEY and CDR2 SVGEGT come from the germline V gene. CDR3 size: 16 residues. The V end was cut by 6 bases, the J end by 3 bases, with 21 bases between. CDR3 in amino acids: CASSPSRRGRDYEQYV. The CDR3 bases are TGTGCCAGCAGCCCTAGTCGACGGGGCAGGGACTACGAGCAGTACGTC.

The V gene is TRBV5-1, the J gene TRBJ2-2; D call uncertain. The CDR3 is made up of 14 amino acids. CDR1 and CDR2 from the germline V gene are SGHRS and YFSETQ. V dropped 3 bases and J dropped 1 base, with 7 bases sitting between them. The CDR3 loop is CASSSTENTGELFF. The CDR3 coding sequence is TGCGCCAGCAGCTCTACAGAGAACACCGGGGAGCTGTTTTTT.

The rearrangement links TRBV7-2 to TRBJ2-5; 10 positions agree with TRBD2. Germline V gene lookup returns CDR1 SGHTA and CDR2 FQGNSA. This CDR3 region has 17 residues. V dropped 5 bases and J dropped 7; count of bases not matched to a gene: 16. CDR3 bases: TGTGCCAGCAGCACCCGCCCGGGAGCGGGGGGGCCGGGGACCCAGTACTTC. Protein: CASSTRPGAGGPGTQYF.

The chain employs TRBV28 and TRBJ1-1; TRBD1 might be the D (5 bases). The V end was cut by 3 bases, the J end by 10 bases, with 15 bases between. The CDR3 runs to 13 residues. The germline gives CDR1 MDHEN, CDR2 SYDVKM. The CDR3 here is CASSFTGRTRAFF. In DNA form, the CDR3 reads TGTGCCAGCAGTTTTACAGGACGAACCAGAGCTTTCTTT.

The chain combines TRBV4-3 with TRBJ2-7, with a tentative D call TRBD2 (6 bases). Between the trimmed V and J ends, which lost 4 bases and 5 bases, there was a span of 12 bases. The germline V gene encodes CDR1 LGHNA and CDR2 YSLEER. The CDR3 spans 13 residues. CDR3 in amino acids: CASSRGGGDEQYF. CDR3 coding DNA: TGCGCCAGCAGCCGGGGTGGAGGGGACGAGCAGTACTTC.

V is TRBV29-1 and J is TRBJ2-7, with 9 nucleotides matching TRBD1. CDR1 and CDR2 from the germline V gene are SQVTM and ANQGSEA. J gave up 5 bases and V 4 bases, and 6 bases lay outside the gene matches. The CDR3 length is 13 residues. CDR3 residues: CSVAGTGLDEQYF. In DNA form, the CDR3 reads TGCAGCGTTGCCGGGACAGGGCTCGACGAGCAGTACTTC.

The CDR3 region is CASSPTGQGSEKLFF. The CDR3 bases are TGTGCCAGCAGTCCCACCGGCCAAGGAAGTGAAAAACTGTTTTTT. This chain links TRBV28 with TRBJ1-4; no reliable D call. The CDR3 extends over 15 amino acids. CDR1 is MDHEN and CDR2 is SYDVKM in the germline V gene. Trimming took off 5 bases at V and 7 bases at J, with 17 bases between the two ends.

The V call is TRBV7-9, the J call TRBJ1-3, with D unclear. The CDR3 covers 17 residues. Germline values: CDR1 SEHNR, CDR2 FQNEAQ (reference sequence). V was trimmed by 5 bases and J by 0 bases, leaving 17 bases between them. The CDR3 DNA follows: TGTGCCAGCAGCCCGAGACTGCAGTCGAGCTCTGGAAACACCATATATTTT. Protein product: CASSPRLQSSSGNTIYF. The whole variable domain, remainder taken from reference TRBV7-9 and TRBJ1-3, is DTGVSQNPRHKITKRGQNVTFRCDPISEHNRLYWYRQTLGQGPEFLTYFQNEAQLEKSRLLSDRFSAERPKGSFSTLEIQRTEQGDSAMYLCASSPRLQSSSGNTIYFGEGSWLTVV.

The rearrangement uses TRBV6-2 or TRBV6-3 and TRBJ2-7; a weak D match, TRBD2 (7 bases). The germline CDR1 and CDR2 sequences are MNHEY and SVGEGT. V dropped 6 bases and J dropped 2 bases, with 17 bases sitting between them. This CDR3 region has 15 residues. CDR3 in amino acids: CASRDSGELPYEQYV. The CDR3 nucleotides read TGTGCCAGCAGGGACAGCGGGGAGCTACCCTACGAGCAGTACGTC.

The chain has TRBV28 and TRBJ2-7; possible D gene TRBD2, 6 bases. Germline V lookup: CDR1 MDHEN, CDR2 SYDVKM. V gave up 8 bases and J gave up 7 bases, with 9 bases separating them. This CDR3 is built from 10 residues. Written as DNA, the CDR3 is TGTGCCAGCCCTGGGGGGGAGCAGTACGTC. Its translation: CASPGGEQYV.

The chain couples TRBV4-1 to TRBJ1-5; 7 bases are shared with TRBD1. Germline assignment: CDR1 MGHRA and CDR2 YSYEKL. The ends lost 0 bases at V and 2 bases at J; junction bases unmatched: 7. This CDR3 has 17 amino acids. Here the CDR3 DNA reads TGCGCCAGCAGCCAAGATCCCCAGGGGGTGGGCAATCAGCCCCAGCATTTT. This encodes CASSQDPQGVGNQPQHF.

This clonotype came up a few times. The CDR3 DNA sequence: TGTGCCAGCAGTGAATCCCGCCGGGGAGAGAACACAGATACGCAGTATTTT. This codes for CASSESRRGENTDTQYF. The chain employs TRBV25-1 and TRBJ2-3, with a possible D match to TRBD2 (5 bases). V was cut by 1 base and J by 2 bases, with 16 bases left in between. Germline CDR1 MGHDK, CDR2 SYGVNS. The CDR3 contains 17 residues.

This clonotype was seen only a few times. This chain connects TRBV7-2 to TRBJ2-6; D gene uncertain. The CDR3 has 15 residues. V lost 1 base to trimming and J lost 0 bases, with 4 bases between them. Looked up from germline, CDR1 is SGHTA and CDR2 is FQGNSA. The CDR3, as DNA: TGTGCCAGCAGCTTAGAGATCTCTGGGGCCAACGTCCTGACTTTC. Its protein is CASSLEISGANVLTF. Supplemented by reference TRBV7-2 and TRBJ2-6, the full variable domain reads GAGVSQSPSNKVTEKGKDVELRCDPISGHTALYWYRQSLGQGLEFLIYFQGNSAPDKSGLPSDRFSAERTGGSVSTLTIQRTQQEDSAVYLCASSLEISGANVLTFGAGSRLTVL.

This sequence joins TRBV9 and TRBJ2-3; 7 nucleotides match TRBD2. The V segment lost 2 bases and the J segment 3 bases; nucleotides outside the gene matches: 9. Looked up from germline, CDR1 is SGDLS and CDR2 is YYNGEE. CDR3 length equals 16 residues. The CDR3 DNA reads TGTGCCAGCAGCGTCTTAGGCAGCGGGGCTACAGATACGCAGTATTTT. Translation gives CASSVLGSGATDTQYF. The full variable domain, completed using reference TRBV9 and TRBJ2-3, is DSGVTQTPKHLITATGQRVTLRCSPRSGDLSVYWYQQSLDQGLQFLIQYYNGEERAKGNILERFSAQQFPDLHSELNLSSLELGDSALYFCASSVLGSGATDTQYFGPGTRLTVL.

DNA for the CDR3: TGTGCCAGCAGTTTAAACTCGGCCCGCACAGATACGCAGTATTTT. This sequence encodes CASSLNSARTDTQYF. The chain links TRBV27 to TRBJ2-3; D remains unclear. Germline V gene sequence: CDR1 MNHEY, CDR2 SMNVEV (reference sequence). CDR3 length: 15 amino acids. V lost 2 bases to trimming and J lost 1 base, with 10 bases between them.

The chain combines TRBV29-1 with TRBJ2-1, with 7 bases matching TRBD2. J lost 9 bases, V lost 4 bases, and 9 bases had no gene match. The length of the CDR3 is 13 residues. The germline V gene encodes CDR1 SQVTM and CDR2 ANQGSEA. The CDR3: CSVVLGGRREQFF. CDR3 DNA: TGCAGCGTTGTCCTGGGAGGGAGGCGTGAGCAGTTCTTC.

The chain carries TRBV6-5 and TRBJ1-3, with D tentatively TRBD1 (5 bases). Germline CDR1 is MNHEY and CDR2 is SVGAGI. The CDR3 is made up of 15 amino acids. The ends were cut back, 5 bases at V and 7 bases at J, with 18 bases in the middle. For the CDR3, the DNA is TGTGCCAGCAGTCCAGACATGGGGGATCCTAACACCATATATTTT. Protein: CASSPDMGDPNTIYF.

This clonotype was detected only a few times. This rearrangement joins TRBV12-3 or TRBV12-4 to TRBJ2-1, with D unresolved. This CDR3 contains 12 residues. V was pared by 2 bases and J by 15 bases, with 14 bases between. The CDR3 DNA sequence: TGTGCCAGCAGTTTAATTGGGTTACAGCTGTTCTTC. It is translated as CASSLIGLQLFF.

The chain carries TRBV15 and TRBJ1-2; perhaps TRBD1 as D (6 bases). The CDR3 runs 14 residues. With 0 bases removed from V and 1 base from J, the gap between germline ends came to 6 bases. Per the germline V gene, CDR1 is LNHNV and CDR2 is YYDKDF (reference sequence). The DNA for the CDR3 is TGTGCCACCAGCAGAGACAGGGGTAACTATGGCTACACCTTC. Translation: CATSRDRGNYGYTF.

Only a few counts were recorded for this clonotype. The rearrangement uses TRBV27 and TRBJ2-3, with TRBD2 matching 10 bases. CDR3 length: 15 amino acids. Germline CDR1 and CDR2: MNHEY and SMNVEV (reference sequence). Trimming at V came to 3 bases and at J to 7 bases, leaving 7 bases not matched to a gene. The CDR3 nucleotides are TGTGCCAGCAGTTTTGAAACTAGCGGGGTCCATACGCAGTATTTT. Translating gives CASSFETSGVHTQYF.